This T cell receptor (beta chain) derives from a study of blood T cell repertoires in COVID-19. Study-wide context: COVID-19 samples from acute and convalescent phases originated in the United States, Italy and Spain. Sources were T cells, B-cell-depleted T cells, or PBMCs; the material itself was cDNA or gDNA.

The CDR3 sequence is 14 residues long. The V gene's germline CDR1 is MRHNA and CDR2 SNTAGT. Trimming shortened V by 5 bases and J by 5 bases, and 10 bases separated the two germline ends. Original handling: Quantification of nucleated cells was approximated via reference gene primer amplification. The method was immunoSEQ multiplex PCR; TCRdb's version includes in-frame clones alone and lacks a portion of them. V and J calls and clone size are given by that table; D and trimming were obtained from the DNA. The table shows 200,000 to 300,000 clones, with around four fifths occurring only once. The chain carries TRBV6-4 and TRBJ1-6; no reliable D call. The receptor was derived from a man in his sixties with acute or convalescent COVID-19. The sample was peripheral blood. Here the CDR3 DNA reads TGTGCCAGCAGTCGGGGTCAAAATAATTCACCCCTCCACTTT. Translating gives CASSRGQNNSPLHF.